One sample yielded the 11 T cell receptor beta chains listed below, sequenced in a study of early T cells in non-severe SARS-CoV-2 infection. MiXCR, run by TCRdb on the 5' RACE reads, gives a single entry per CDR3 protein. The table includes about 25,000 distinct CDR3 sequences, roughly 6% detected once. Sequences were obtained from whole blood. These receptors were obtained from an adult who was a healthcare worker with PCR-confirmed SARS-CoV-2 infection or an uninfected control (not recorded which).

This clonotype was counted a few times. This rearrangement joins TRBV5-1 to TRBJ2-3, with 8 nucleotides matching TRBD2. V was clipped by 3 bases and J by 5 bases; unmatched bases: 8. CDR1 and CDR2 from the germline V gene are SGHRS and YFSETQ. This CDR3 region has 15 residues. The DNA of the CDR3 is TGCGCCAGCAGCTACGGGACTAGTCGGGAAGATACGCAGTATTTT. Translating it yields CASSYGTSREDTQYF.

The V call is TRBV7-3, the J call TRBJ1-1, with D possibly being TRBD1 (5 bases). From germline, CDR1 is SGHTA and CDR2 FQGTGA. With 6 bases removed from V and 4 bases from J, the gap between germline ends came to 15 bases. This CDR3 has 14 amino acids. The CDR3 spells CASSQQGEGTEAFF. The CDR3 coding sequence is TGTGCCAGCAGTCAGCAGGGAGAGGGCACTGAAGCTTTCTTT.

This clonotype occurred a few times. The rearrangement links TRBV12-3 or TRBV12-4 to TRBJ2-4; a weak D match, TRBD2 (5 bases). The CDR3 is made up of 17 amino acids. V was pared by 5 bases and J by 6 bases, with 23 bases between. The CDR3 loop is CASSPGEERGQGNIQYF. For the CDR3, the DNA is TGTGCCAGCAGTCCCGGTGAGGAACGAGGGCAAGGAAACATTCAGTACTTC.

By share of the sample, this clonotype is medium-sized (0.01 to 0.1%). This chain joins TRBV11-2 and TRBJ1-1; 8 nucleotides line up with TRBD1. The CDR3 contains 15 residues. V lost 1 base, J lost 9 bases, and 10 bases stayed unmatched. From germline, CDR1 is SGHAT and CDR2 FQNNGV. CDR3 coding DNA: TGTGCCAGCAGCTTAGTCTCCGGGACAGGTAGCCAAGCTTTCTTT. Protein: CASSLVSGTGSQAFF.

This clonotype was detected many times. CDR3 DNA: TGTGCCAGCAGCCAAGACCCCGTCCTACGGGGGTCCTACGAGCAGTACTTC. Protein: CASSQDPVLRGSYEQYF. V usage is TRBV7-9 and J usage is TRBJ2-7; D might be TRBD2 (6 bases). V was cut by 5 bases and J by 1 base, with 21 bases left in between. Germline-derived CDR1 and CDR2 are SEHNR and FQNEAQ (reference sequence). The CDR3 totals 17 residues.

Only a few counts were recorded for this clonotype. The J gene is TRBJ2-1, the V gene TRBV24-1; D is perhaps TRBD1 or TRBD2 (5 bases each). This CDR3 has 16 residues. CDR1 is KGHDR and CDR2 is SFDVKD in the germline V gene. Trimming took 5 bases from V and 3 from J, leaving 16 bases between them. CDR3 DNA sequence: TGTGCCACCAGTGTTAGGAGAGGGGATCTCTACAATGAGCAGTTCTTC. Translated, it gives CATSVRRGDLYNEQFF.

In this sample, this clonotype turned up many times. This rearrangement joins TRBV18 to TRBJ1-2; D is ambiguous. Between the trimmed V and J ends, which lost 2 bases and 8 bases, there was a span of 6 bases. The germline gives CDR1 KGHSH, CDR2 LQKENI. The CDR3 is 11 amino acids. CDR3 nucleotides: TGTGCCAGCTCACCAGATTCCGGCTACACCTTC. Translated: CASSPDSGYTF.

The V gene is TRBV20-1, the J gene TRBJ1-5; D uncertain. The CDR3 is 14 amino acids. Trimming left V 3 bases short and J 2 bases short, with 11 bases between. Germline CDR1 DFQATT, CDR2 SNEGSKA (reference sequence). Here the CDR3 reads CSASSPEGNQPQHF. The CDR3, as DNA: TGCAGTGCTAGTTCCCCCGAAGGCAATCAGCCCCAGCATTTT.

This clonotype appeared a single time. The rearrangement uses TRBV12-3 or TRBV12-4 and TRBJ2-3, with a possible D match to TRBD2 (5 bases). The CDR3 runs to 16 residues. V was clipped by 3 bases and J by 3 bases, with 16 bases between them. The CDR3 spells CASSFLRTYRTDTQYF. In DNA, the CDR3 is TGTGCCAGCAGTTTCCTAAGGACTTACCGGACAGATACGCAGTATTTT.

This clonotype was seen more than once but under ten times. This chain connects TRBV11-2 to TRBJ2-7; the D gene could be TRBD1 or TRBD2 (5 bases each). From germline, CDR1 is SGHAT and CDR2 FQNNGV. Trimming shortened V by 2 bases and J by 4 bases, and 18 bases separated the two germline ends. The CDR3 has 16 amino acids. The CDR3 bases are TGTGCCAGCAGCTTATCGTGGGGGTATGGAACTTACGAGCAGTACTTC. Its translation is CASSLSWGYGTYEQYF.

The table lists this clonotype with many counts. The V and J genes are TRBV4-2 and TRBJ2-2; D is uncertain. The V and J ends lost 4 bases and 0 bases respectively, with 9 bases between them. The germline V gene has CDR1 LGHNA and CDR2 YNFKEQ. CDR3 length equals 15 residues. CDR3 sequence: CASSRDIANTGELFF. DNA of the CDR3: TGTGCCAGCAGCCGAGATATCGCGAACACCGGGGAGCTGTTTTTT.